These 10 T cell receptor beta chains were all obtained from the same sample, sequenced in a study of blood T cell repertoires in COVID-19. TCRdb keeps only in-frame clones here, not all; method: immunoSEQ multiplex PCR. The sample has just under 350,000 clones; around 80% are singletons. The sequencing input was peripheral blood. These receptors all come from a man younger than 40 with active or convalescent COVID-19.

The chain combines TRBV18 with TRBJ2-7; TRBD2 is a possible D gene (6 bases). CDR1 KGHSH and CDR2 LQKENI come from the germline V gene. V lost 3 bases and J 3 bases, leaving 18 bases between the germline ends. This CDR3 spans 16 amino acids. As DNA, the CDR3 is TGTGCCAGCTCACCTCTTCCCCGGGGAGGTCGCTACGAGCAGTACTTC. The encoded protein is CASSPLPRGGRYEQYF.

The chain uses TRBV15 and TRBJ1-1; D ambiguous. Germline assignment: CDR1 LNHNV and CDR2 YYDKDF (reference sequence). This CDR3 is 15 amino acids long. V lost 0 bases, J lost 5 bases, and 13 bases lay in between. The CDR3 DNA reads TGTGCCACCAGCAGAGAGGGTACGGGCGGGACTGAAGCTTTCTTT. Encoded protein: CATSREGTGGTEAFF.

This chain uses TRBV12-3 or TRBV12-4 with TRBJ1-1; D call uncertain. V was shortened by 3 bases and J by 5 bases, with 10 bases between the two germline ends. This CDR3 comprises 13 residues. The CDR3 region is CASSFNTMTEAFF. CDR3 coding DNA: TGTGCCAGCAGTTTTAACACGATGACTGAAGCTTTCTTT.

V usage is TRBV24-1 and J usage is TRBJ2-2; no reliable D call. CDR1 KGHDR and CDR2 SFDVKD come from the germline V gene. The V and J ends lost 1 base and 5 bases respectively, with 10 bases between them. This CDR3 comprises 15 residues. The CDR3 DNA reads as TGTGCCACCAGTGATTTCGGGTTGCGAACCGGGGAGCTGTTTTTT. As protein: CATSDFGLRTGELFF.

This clone was counted many times. The J gene is TRBJ2-3, the V gene TRBV7-2; 8 bases match TRBD2. CDR1 is SGHTA and CDR2 is FQGNSA in the germline V gene. V shed 5 bases, J shed 2 bases, and the junction held 12 bases outside the gene matches. The CDR3 spans 17 residues. CDR3 in amino acids: CASSLSGRGANTDTQYF. The CDR3 DNA sequence: TGTGCCAGCAGCCTTTCCGGGCGGGGGGCTAACACAGATACGCAGTATTTT.

The rearrangement uses TRBV19 and TRBJ2-6, with a tentative D call TRBD2 (6 bases). The germline CDR1 and CDR2 sequences are LNHDA and SQIVND (reference sequence). The CDR3 extends over 15 amino acids. V lost 3 bases to trimming and J lost 0 bases, with 6 bases between them. In DNA form, the CDR3 reads TGTGCCAGTAGTATGGGGGGCTCTGGGGCCAACGTCCTGACTTTC. It translates to CASSMGGSGANVLTF.

J is TRBJ2-1 and V is TRBV6-1; 9 bases line up with TRBD2. V was pared by 2 bases and J by 4 bases, with 3 bases of the junction left unmatched. The CDR3 length is 15 residues. The germline V gene encodes CDR1 MNHNS and CDR2 SASEGT. The CDR3 nucleotides are TGTGCCAGCAGTGAAATGCGGGGGGGATACAATGAGCAGTTCTTC. Protein product: CASSEMRGGYNEQFF.

CDR3: CATSRDYQGANTGELFF. CDR3 sequence (DNA): TGTGCCACCAGCAGAGATTATCAGGGCGCGAACACCGGGGAGCTGTTTTTT. The chain couples TRBV15 to TRBJ2-2, with a tentative D call TRBD1 (5 bases). V was trimmed by 0 bases and J by 0 bases, leaving 11 bases between them. The CDR3 has 17 residues. Germline values: CDR1 LNHNV, CDR2 YYDKDF (reference sequence).

The chain is built from TRBV15 and TRBJ1-5; possible D gene TRBD1, 6 bases. The CDR3 sequence is 16 residues long. The germline V and J ends were trimmed by 6 bases and 0 bases, with 15 bases remaining between them. The germline gives CDR1 LNHNV, CDR2 YYDKDF (reference sequence). CDR3 sequence reads: CATRPSRGLSNQPQHF. The CDR3 DNA reads TGTGCCACCAGGCCAAGCAGGGGCCTTAGCAATCAGCCCCAGCATTTT.

The chain employs TRBV6-8 and TRBJ1-3, with D perhaps matching TRBD1 (6 bases). This CDR3 is built from 16 residues. Germline V CDR1 and CDR2: MNHGY, SAAAGT. V was trimmed by 2 bases and J by 6 bases, leaving 17 bases between them. As DNA, the CDR3 is TGTGCCAGCAGTTACCAAACGCGGGGGCACGCAAACACCATATATTTT. This encodes CASSYQTRGHANTIYF.